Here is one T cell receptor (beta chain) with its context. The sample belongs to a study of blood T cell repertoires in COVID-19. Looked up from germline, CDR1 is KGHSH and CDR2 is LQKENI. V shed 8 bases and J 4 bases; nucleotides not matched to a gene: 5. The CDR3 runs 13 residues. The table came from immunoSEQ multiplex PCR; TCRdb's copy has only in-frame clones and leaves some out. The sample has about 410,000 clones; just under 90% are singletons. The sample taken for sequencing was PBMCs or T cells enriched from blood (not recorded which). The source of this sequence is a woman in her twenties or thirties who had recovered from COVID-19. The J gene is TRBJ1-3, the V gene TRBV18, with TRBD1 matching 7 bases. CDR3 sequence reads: CASRTGQGNTIYF. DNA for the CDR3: TGTGCCAGCCGGACAGGACAGGGAAACACCATATATTTT.